This T cell receptor beta chain was documented in a study of early T cells in non-severe SARS-CoV-2 infection. Study as a whole: Sequencing of unsorted whole blood was done on bulk RNA, leaving chains unpaired. Study-wide results and limits: The VDJdb matching leaned toward anti-spike CD8 responses and overlooked private and CD4 specificities.

Attachment of unique molecular identifiers to individual cDNA molecules was performed. TCRdb re-called the 5' RACE reads with MiXCR, one entry per CDR3 protein. The data hold around 77,000 distinct CDR3 sequences, with roughly 15% observed a single time. The CDR3 length is 15 residues. The germline V and J ends were trimmed by 3 bases and 3 bases, with 13 bases remaining between them. The V gene's germline CDR1 is SGHNT and CDR2 YYREEE (reference sequence). In its sample, this clonotype was seen many times. Its antigen remains unidentified. Sample: whole blood, taken at baseline. The sequence came from an adult who was a healthcare worker with PCR-confirmed SARS-CoV-2 infection or an uninfected control (not recorded which). The chain recombines TRBV5-4 with TRBJ2-1, with D perhaps given as TRBD1 or TRBD2 (5 bases each). For the CDR3, the DNA is TGTGCCAGCAGCTCGGGGACGACAGACTACAATGAGCAGTTCTTC. Translating gives CASSSGTTDYNEQFF.